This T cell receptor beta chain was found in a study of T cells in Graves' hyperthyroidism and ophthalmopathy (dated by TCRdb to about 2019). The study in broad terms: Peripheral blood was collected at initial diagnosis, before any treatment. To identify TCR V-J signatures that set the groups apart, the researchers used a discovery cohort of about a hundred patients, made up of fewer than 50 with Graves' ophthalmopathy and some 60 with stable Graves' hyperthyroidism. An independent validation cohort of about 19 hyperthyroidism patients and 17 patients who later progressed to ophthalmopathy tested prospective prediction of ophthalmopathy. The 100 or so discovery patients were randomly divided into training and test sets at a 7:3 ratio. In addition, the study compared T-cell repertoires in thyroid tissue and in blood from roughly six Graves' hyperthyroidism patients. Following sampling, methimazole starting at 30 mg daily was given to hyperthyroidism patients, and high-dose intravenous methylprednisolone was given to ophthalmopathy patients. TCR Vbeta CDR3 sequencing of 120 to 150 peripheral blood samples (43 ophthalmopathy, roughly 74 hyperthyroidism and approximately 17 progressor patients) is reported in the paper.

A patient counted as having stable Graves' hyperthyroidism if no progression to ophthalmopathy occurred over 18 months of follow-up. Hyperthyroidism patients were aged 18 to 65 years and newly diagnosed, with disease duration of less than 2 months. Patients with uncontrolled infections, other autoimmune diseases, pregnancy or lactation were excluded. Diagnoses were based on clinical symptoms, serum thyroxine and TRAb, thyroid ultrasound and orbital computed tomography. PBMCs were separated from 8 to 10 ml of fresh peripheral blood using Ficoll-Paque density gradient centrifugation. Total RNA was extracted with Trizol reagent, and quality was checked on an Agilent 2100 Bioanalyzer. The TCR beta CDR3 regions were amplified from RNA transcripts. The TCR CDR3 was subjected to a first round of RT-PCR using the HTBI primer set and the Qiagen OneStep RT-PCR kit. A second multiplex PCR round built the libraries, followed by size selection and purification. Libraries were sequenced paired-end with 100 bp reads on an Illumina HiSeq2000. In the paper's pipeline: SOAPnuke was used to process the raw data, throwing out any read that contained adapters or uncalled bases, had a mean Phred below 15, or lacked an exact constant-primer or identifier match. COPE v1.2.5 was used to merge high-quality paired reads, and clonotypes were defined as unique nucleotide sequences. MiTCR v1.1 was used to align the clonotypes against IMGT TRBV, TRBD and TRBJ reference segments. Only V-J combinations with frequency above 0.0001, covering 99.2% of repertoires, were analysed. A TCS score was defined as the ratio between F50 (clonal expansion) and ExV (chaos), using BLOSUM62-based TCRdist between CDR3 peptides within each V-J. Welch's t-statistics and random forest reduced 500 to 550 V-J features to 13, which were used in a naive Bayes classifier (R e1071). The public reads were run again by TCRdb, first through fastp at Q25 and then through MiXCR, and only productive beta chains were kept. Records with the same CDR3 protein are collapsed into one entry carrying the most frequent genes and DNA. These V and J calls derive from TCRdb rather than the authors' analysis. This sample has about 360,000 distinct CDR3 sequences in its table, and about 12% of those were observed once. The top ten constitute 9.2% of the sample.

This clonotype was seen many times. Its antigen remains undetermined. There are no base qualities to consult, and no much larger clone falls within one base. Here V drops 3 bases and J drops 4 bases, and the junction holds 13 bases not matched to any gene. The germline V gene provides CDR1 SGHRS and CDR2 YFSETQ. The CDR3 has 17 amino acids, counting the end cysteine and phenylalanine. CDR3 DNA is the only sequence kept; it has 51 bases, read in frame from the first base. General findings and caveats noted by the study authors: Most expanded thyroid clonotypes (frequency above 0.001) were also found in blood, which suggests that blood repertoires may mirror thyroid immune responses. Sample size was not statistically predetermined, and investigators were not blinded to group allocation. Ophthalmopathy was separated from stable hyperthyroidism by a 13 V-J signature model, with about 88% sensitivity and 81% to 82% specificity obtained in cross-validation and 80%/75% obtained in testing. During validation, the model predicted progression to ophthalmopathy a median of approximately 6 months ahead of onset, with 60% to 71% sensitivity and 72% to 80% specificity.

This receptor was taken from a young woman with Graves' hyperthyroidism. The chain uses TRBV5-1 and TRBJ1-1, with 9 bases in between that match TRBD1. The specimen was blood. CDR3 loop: CASSSLQGAMAITEAFF. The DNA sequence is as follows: TGCGCCAGCAGCTCCTTACAGGGGGCGATGGCGATCACTGAAGCTTTCTTT.